These 11 T cell receptor beta chains originate from one sample sequenced in a study of cytomegalovirus exposure and HLA in healthy donors. Primers for the PCR totalled 60 Vbeta and 13 Jbeta. Sequencing used immunoSEQ multiplex PCR; TCRdb keeps in-frame clones, though not all of them. The sample records about 150,000 clones, about 78% being singletons. The sample consisted of PBMCs. The receptors shown here come from a man aged 45-65 years in good health and CMV-seropositive.

In its sample, this clone was seen a few times. The J gene is TRBJ1-3, the V gene TRBV6-5, with a possible D match to TRBD1 (6 bases). Per the germline V gene, CDR1 is MNHEY and CDR2 is SVGAGI. The V gene lost 6 bases and the J gene lost 0 bases, with 12 bases spanning the gap. There are 15 residues in the CDR3. The CDR3 is CASRSRQVSGNTIYF. The CDR3, as DNA: TGTGCCAGCAGATCCCGACAGGTCTCTGGAAACACCATATATTTT.

This clone came up once. The chain employs TRBV5-4 and TRBJ2-3; TRBD2 matches 9 bases. CDR1 and CDR2 from the germline V gene are SGHNT and YYREEE (reference sequence). The CDR3 covers 15 residues. J lost 6 bases, V lost 0 bases, and 5 bases had no gene match. In DNA, the CDR3 is TGTGCCAGCAGCTTGGTACTAGCGGGTAGTGATACGCAGTATTTT. Translation gives CASSLVLAGSDTQYF.

The gene calls are TRBV5-1 and TRBJ1-1, with 12 bases that match TRBD1. The V and J ends lost 5 bases and 0 bases, in that order; junction bases with no gene match: 8. Per germline, CDR1 SGHRS and CDR2 YFSETQ. The CDR3 spans 17 residues. The CDR3 DNA reads TGCGCCAGCAGGTATACCGGGACAGGGGGCTTGAACACTGAAGCTTTCTTT. Protein sequence: CASRYTGTGGLNTEAFF.

This chain joins TRBV27 and TRBJ2-5; D might be TRBD2 (5 bases). From germline, CDR1 is MNHEY and CDR2 SMNVEV (reference sequence). The CDR3 runs 14 residues. V dropped 3 bases and J dropped 5 bases, with 13 bases sitting between them. The CDR3, as DNA: TGTGCCAGCAGTTTTTCAGAGGGCGGGGAGACCCAGTACTTC. Amino acids: CASSFSEGGETQYF.

This chain connects TRBV6-1 to TRBJ1-2; D ambiguous. Trimming took off 6 bases at V and 1 base at J, with 6 bases between the two ends. CDR3 size: 12 residues. CDR1 and CDR2 from the germline V gene are MNHNS and SASEGT. CDR3 sequence (DNA): TGTGCCAGCAGATCGGGTAACTATGGCTACACCTTC. Encoded protein: CASRSGNYGYTF.

This clone was found once. The J gene is TRBJ2-7, the V gene TRBV19, with D perhaps TRBD1 (6 bases). The V gene lost 5 bases and the J gene lost 2 bases, with 10 bases spanning the gap. The CDR3 is 13 residues long. Germline V gene sequence: CDR1 LNHDA, CDR2 SQIVND (reference sequence). The CDR3 DNA reads as TGTGCCAGTAGTCGGGCAGGGGCCTACGAGCAGTACTTC. Residues: CASSRAGAYEQYF.

The chain links TRBV4-3 to TRBJ2-1; D remains unclear. The CDR3 is 13 residues long. V lost 0 bases to trimming and J lost 6 bases, with 6 bases between them. Germline V lookup: CDR1 LGHNA, CDR2 YSLEER. Here the CDR3 reads CASSQDLINEQFF. The CDR3 bases are TGCGCCAGCAGCCAAGATCTTATCAATGAGCAGTTCTTC.

The genes are TRBV27 and TRBJ2-7, with TRBD2 identical over 7 bases. This CDR3 spans 15 amino acids. V trimming: 1 base; J trimming: 1 base; junction bases outside the gene matches: 4. Germline V CDR1 and CDR2: MNHEY, SMNVEV (reference sequence). The CDR3 protein is CASSLFRDYSYEQYF. The CDR3 region has the DNA TGTGCCAGCAGTTTATTCCGGGACTATTCCTACGAGCAGTACTTC.

V is TRBV29-1 and J is TRBJ2-5; tentatively, D is TRBD2 (5 bases). This CDR3 has 13 residues. Trimming shortened V by 5 bases and J by 1 base, and 11 bases separated the two germline ends. The V gene's germline CDR1 is SQVTM and CDR2 ANQGSEA. CDR3 coding DNA: TGCAGCGTTCTCGGGAAGCTCCAAGAGACCCAGTACTTC. This sequence encodes CSVLGKLQETQYF.

The gene calls are TRBV5-1 and TRBJ2-5; D is unclear. The CDR3 loop spans 14 amino acids. Trimming removed 3 bases at V and 2 bases at J, with 11 bases between. In germline, CDR1 is SGHRS, CDR2 YFSETQ. The CDR3 DNA follows: TGCGCCAGCAGCTCAGGCTCGACACAAGAGACCCAGTACTTC. This translates into CASSSGSTQETQYF.

The chain carries TRBV29-1 and TRBJ1-1; a possible D gene is TRBD1 (5 bases). CDR3 length: 11 residues. V shed 7 bases and J shed 7 bases, with 13 bases lying between them. The germline V gene has CDR1 SQVTM and CDR2 ANQGSEA. CDR3 sequence (DNA): TGCAGCGGGGGTGGGGCATATGAAGCTTTCTTT. Residues: CSGGGAYEAFF.